A single sample is the source of the 9 T cell receptor beta chains below, sequenced in a study of blood T cell repertoires in COVID-19. Here immunoSEQ multiplex PCR was the method, and the copy in TCRdb shows in-frame clones only, minus some. The table has approximately 30,000 clones, about 93% seen once. The sample taken for sequencing was peripheral blood. The receptors stem from a human donor in a cohort sampled during active COVID-19.

The chain combines TRBV2 with TRBJ2-1, with 12 bases that match TRBD2. CDR1 is SNHLY, CDR2 FYNNEI, per germline. This CDR3 spans 16 amino acids. V shed 6 bases, J shed 4 bases, and the junction held 7 bases outside the gene matches. The CDR3 loop is CASRATSGGRYNEQFF. CDR3 bases: TGTGCCAGCAGAGCGACTAGCGGGGGCCGATACAATGAGCAGTTCTTC.

The chain employs TRBV12-3 or TRBV12-4 and TRBJ1-2; D might be TRBD1 (5 bases). The CDR3 runs to 13 residues. V was pared by 3 bases and J by 8 bases, with 13 bases between. The CDR3 region has the DNA TGTGCCAGCAGTTTGCAGGGTAGGGGCGGCTACACCTTC. Its protein product is CASSLQGRGGYTF.

The rearrangement joins TRBV7-8 to TRBJ1-5; a weak D match, TRBD1 (5 bases). With 5 bases removed from V and 5 bases from J, the gap between germline ends came to 10 bases. CDR3 length: 13 residues. From germline, CDR1 is SGHVS and CDR2 FQNEAQ. Written as DNA, the CDR3 is TGTGCCAGCAGCGACCCGGGGGATCAGCCCCAGCATTTT. This encodes CASSDPGDQPQHF.

The gene calls are TRBV24-1 and TRBJ1-1; no clear D. V was shortened by 1 base and J by 1 base, with 3 bases between the two germline ends. Germline assignment: CDR1 KGHDR and CDR2 SFDVKD. This CDR3 is built from 13 residues. DNA for the CDR3: TGTGCCACCAGTGATTTCAGGAACACTGAAGCTTTCTTT. As protein: CATSDFRNTEAFF.

This chain joins TRBV4-1 and TRBJ1-1; 10 bases agree with TRBD1. V shed 3 bases, J shed 7 bases, and the junction held 14 bases outside the gene matches. Germline V gene sequence: CDR1 MGHRA, CDR2 YSYEKL. This CDR3 spans 17 amino acids. The DNA of the CDR3 is TGCGCCAGCAGCCATACAGCTGGGACAGGGGACGGGAATGAAGCTTTCTTT. Amino acids: CASSHTAGTGDGNEAFF.

This clone appeared a few times. This chain links TRBV10-1 with TRBJ2-1, with 7 bases matching TRBD2. Germline-derived CDR1 and CDR2 are WNHNN and SYGVQD (reference sequence). Trimming at V came to 4 bases and at J to 6 bases, leaving 3 bases not matched to a gene. The CDR3 contains 13 residues. In DNA, the CDR3 is TGCGCCAGCAGTGTGGCGGGAGTCAATGAGCAGTTCTTC. Translation gives CASSVAGVNEQFF.

The J gene is TRBJ1-2, the V gene TRBV19; no clear D gene. The V gene's germline CDR1 is LNHDA and CDR2 SQIVND (reference sequence). This CDR3 is 12 amino acids long. Deletions cut 5 bases from V and 4 bases from J, with 8 bases between. CDR3 sequence reads: CASSREVYGYTF. Written as DNA, the CDR3 is TGTGCCAGTAGTCGAGAGGTCTATGGCTACACCTTC.

The chain combines TRBV9 with TRBJ2-7; 11 bases fit TRBD1. This CDR3 contains 15 residues. Germline CDR1 and CDR2: SGDLS and YYNGEE. J lost 7 bases, V lost 4 bases, and 10 bases had no gene match. The CDR3 region has the DNA TGTGCCAGCAGCAGCGGGACAGGGGGGTGGCGAGAGCAGTACTTC. This codes for CASSSGTGGWREQYF.

This chain uses TRBV27 with TRBJ1-5, with TRBD1 as a possible D gene (6 bases). CDR1 and CDR2 (germline): MNHEY, SMNVEV (reference sequence). Between the trimmed V and J ends, which lost 4 bases and 4 bases, there was a span of 11 bases. The CDR3 is 14 residues long. CDR3 DNA: TGTGCCAGCAGTTCACAGGGCCGGAATCAGCCCCAGCATTTT. The encoded protein is CASSSQGRNQPQHF.